These 20 T cell receptor beta chains came from one sample sequenced in a study of a mutant IDH1 vaccine in newly diagnosed glioma (dated by TCRdb to the early 2020s). This specimen's time point label, interpreted: week 11, during vaccination. Every vaccine dose consisted of 300 ug of a 20-mer mutant IDH1 peptide in Montanide, administered subcutaneously together with topical imiquimod. Libraries came from the immunoSEQ multiplex PCR assay. TCRdb stores this immuneACCESS table with in-frame sequences only. Part of the clones is absent; in the studies checked, under half of the shortfall reflects unresolved V genes, and no reason is known for the rest. For this sample there are roughly 130,000 clones; 80% appear just once. The top ten hold about 5.5% of the sample. No cognate antigen is known for these TCRs. The sample consisted of PBMCs, taken from a glioma patient whose treatment included an IDH1 peptide vaccine. These receptors all stem from a man aged 35 to 55 with glioma.

The chain employs TRBV4-3 and TRBJ2-1, with D possibly being TRBD2 (6 bases). Germline CDR1 is LGHNA and CDR2 is YSLEER. The CDR3 sequence is 16 residues long. With 1 base removed from V and 7 bases from J, the gap between germline ends came to 17 bases. The CDR3, as DNA: TGCGCCAGCAGCCAAGCGACAGTCCCCGGGGGAAATGAGCAGTTCTTC. Its protein product is CASSQATVPGGNEQFF.

This rearrangement joins TRBV6-1 to TRBJ2-5, with 8 bases aligning to TRBD1. V was pared by 3 bases and J by 0 bases, with 3 bases of the junction left unmatched. The CDR3 contains 15 residues. Per germline, CDR1 MNHNS and CDR2 SASEGT. The CDR3 region is CASSEGTGYQETQYF. The CDR3 coding sequence is TGTGCCAGCAGTGAGGGGACAGGCTACCAAGAGACCCAGTACTTC.

The chain couples TRBV7-3 to TRBJ2-3; unclear D gene. The germline gives CDR1 SGHTA, CDR2 FQGTGA. This CDR3 has 15 amino acids. Trimming took off 4 bases at V and 0 bases at J, with 11 bases between the two ends. The CDR3 reads CASSSNGVSTDTQYF. The CDR3 DNA sequence: TGTGCCAGCAGCTCAAACGGCGTGAGCACAGATACGCAGTATTTT.

The rearrangement links TRBV2 to TRBJ2-7; 8 bases agree with TRBD2. V lost 4 bases to trimming and J lost 2 bases; unmatched junction nucleotides: 4. This CDR3 spans 14 amino acids. CDR1 SNHLY and CDR2 FYNNEI come from the germline V gene. CDR3 protein: CASSALAGTYEQYF. Written as DNA, the CDR3 is TGTGCCAGCAGTGCGTTAGCGGGAACCTACGAGCAGTACTTC. The entire variable domain, with the rest obtained from reference TRBV2 and TRBJ2-7, is as follows: EPEVTQTPSHQVTQMGQEVILRCVPISNHLYFYWYRQILGQKVEFLVSFYNNEISEKSEIFDDQFSVERPDGSNFTLKIRSTKLEDSAMYFCASSALAGTYEQYFGPGTRLTVT.

The V call is TRBV9, the J call TRBJ1-2; D might be TRBD1 (5 bases). Germline lookup yields CDR1 SGDLS and CDR2 YYNGEE. CDR3 length equals 15 residues. V was trimmed by 4 bases and J by 5 bases, leaving 18 bases between them. CDR3 in DNA: TGTGCCAGCAGCCCCCGGGGAGGGGCCTTATATGGCTACACCTTC. It specifies CASSPRGGALYGYTF.

The J gene is TRBJ2-7, the V gene TRBV5-4, with 7 nucleotides matching TRBD1. The length of the CDR3 is 15 residues. Losses at the gene ends were 3 bases for V and 3 bases for J; bases not matched to a gene: 9. Germline lookup yields CDR1 SGHNT and CDR2 YYREEE (reference sequence). CDR3 in amino acids: CASSSPGTVRYEQYF. CDR3 DNA sequence: TGTGCCAGCAGCTCGCCCGGGACAGTTCGCTACGAGCAGTACTTC.

The genes are TRBV29-1 and TRBJ2-7; D is perhaps TRBD2 (5 bases). This CDR3 comprises 14 residues. Trimming pared 2 bases from V and 1 base from J, leaving 12 bases between. Germline lookup yields CDR1 SQVTM and CDR2 ANQGSEA. The chain's CDR3 is CSVELAWESYEQYF. CDR3 DNA sequence: TGCAGCGTTGAATTGGCGTGGGAGTCCTACGAGCAGTACTTC.

The chain links TRBV9 to TRBJ2-5; 13 nucleotides match TRBD2. V trimming: 0 bases; J trimming: 7 bases; junction bases outside the gene matches: 12. The CDR3 covers 18 residues. The germline V gene has CDR1 SGDLS and CDR2 YYNGEE. This CDR3 reads CASSVEGLAGVTDGTQYF. CDR3 coding DNA: TGTGCCAGCAGCGTAGAAGGACTAGCGGGAGTAACTGATGGGACCCAGTACTTC.

This chain links TRBV10-3 with TRBJ2-2, with TRBD2 as a possible D gene (5 bases). The ends were cut back, 8 bases at V and 4 bases at J, with 11 bases in the middle. The CDR3 is 13 amino acids. The germline CDR1 and CDR2 sequences are ENHRY and SYGVKD. The CDR3 DNA sequence: TGTGCCATCGCTCCGGGGAGCACCGGGGAGCTGTTTTTT. It yields the protein CAIAPGSTGELFF.

The rearrangement links TRBV7-2 to TRBJ2-2, with a weak D call TRBD2 (6 bases). V was pared by 3 bases and J by 0 bases, with 11 bases between. The V gene's germline CDR1 is SGHTA and CDR2 FQGNSA. The CDR3 runs to 16 residues. The CDR3 nucleotides read TGTGCCAGCAGCTTTTTTAGGAGGGCGAACACCGGGGAGCTGTTTTTT. Residues: CASSFFRRANTGELFF.

V gene TRBV5-6 combines with J gene TRBJ1-5; D perhaps matches TRBD1 (6 bases). The CDR3 has 17 amino acids. V lost 0 bases and J lost 4, with 17 bases in between. Germline CDR1 and CDR2: SGHDT and YYEEEE. The CDR3: CASSLASSGDANQPQHF. The CDR3 bases are TGTGCCAGCAGCTTGGCCAGTTCAGGGGACGCTAATCAGCCCCAGCATTTT.

The rearrangement joins TRBV27 to TRBJ2-1, with D perhaps TRBD1 (6 bases). Germline CDR1 and CDR2: MNHEY and SMNVEV (reference sequence). Trimming cost V 3 bases and J 3 bases, with 6 bases left between them. This CDR3 region has 13 residues. The CDR3 nucleotides read TGTGCCAGCAGTTTGGACAGCTACAATGAGCAGTTCTTC. Protein: CASSLDSYNEQFF.

CDR3 protein: CASSLEPWDRGSSAFF. The CDR3 DNA is TGTGCCAGCAGCTTAGAACCATGGGACAGGGGCAGCAGCGCTTTCTTT. The genes are TRBV11-2 and TRBJ1-1, with TRBD1 identical over 10 bases. The CDR3 totals 16 residues. The V gene's germline CDR1 is SGHAT and CDR2 FQNNGV. V lost 0 bases and J lost 11; bases outside the gene matches: 12.

The genes are TRBV6-5 and TRBJ2-4, with D uncertain. CDR1 is MNHEY and CDR2 is SVGAGI in the germline V gene. This CDR3 comprises 13 residues. V dropped 2 bases and J dropped 7 bases, with 9 bases sitting between them. The CDR3 DNA reads TGTGCCAGCAGTTACGATCCGTGGAACATTCAGTACTTC. Translating gives CASSYDPWNIQYF.

This clone was seen a few times. The rearrangement links TRBV25-1 to TRBJ2-1; D not certain. The V end was cut by 4 bases, the J end by 7 bases, with 8 bases between. The CDR3 is made up of 12 amino acids. Germline CDR1 is MGHDK and CDR2 is SYGVNS. CDR3 sequence reads: CASSVVGNEQFF. Written as DNA, the CDR3 is TGTGCCAGCAGTGTAGTTGGGAATGAGCAGTTCTTC. Full variable domain (missing parts from reference TRBV25-1 and TRBJ2-1): EADIYQTPRYLVIGTGKKITLECSQTMGHDKMYWYQQDPGMELHLIHYSYGVNSTEKGDLSSESTVSRIRTEHFPLTLESARPSHTSQYLCASSVVGNEQFFGPGTRLTVL.

The CDR3 DNA follows: TGCAGCGTTGACGGGACAGGGGGCGCGAATGAAGCTTTCTTT. Translating gives CSVDGTGGANEAFF. The chain carries TRBV29-1 and TRBJ1-1, with 12 bases lining up with TRBD1. Trimming cost V 3 bases and J 7 bases; bases outside gene matches: 6. Germline V lookup: CDR1 SQVTM, CDR2 ANQGSEA. The CDR3 spans 14 residues.

The chain combines TRBV5-1 with TRBJ1-1, with TRBD1 identical over 7 bases. Germline CDR1 and CDR2: SGHRS and YFSETQ. V lost 6 bases to trimming and J lost 4 bases; unmatched junction nucleotides: 6. This CDR3 comprises 13 residues. The CDR3 here is CASTPSGGTEAFF. As DNA, the CDR3 is TGCGCCAGCACCCCGTCAGGGGGCACTGAAGCTTTCTTT.

This clone was detected once. This chain uses TRBV19 with TRBJ2-5; weak D call: TRBD2 (5 bases). This CDR3 has 12 amino acids. Germline loops: CDR1 LNHDA, CDR2 SQIVND (reference sequence). V lost 4 bases to trimming and J lost 8 bases, with 11 bases between them. CDR3 residues: CASSTPGGTQYF. As DNA, the CDR3 is TGTGCCAGTAGTACCCCCGGAGGAACCCAGTACTTC.

The chain has TRBV4-2 and TRBJ2-7; 7 bases line up with TRBD1. The V segment lost 4 bases and the J segment 0 bases; nucleotides outside the gene matches: 6. Germline lookup yields CDR1 LGHNA and CDR2 YNFKEQ. The CDR3 has 15 residues. CDR3 protein: CASSPEGGHSYEQYF. CDR3 coding DNA: TGTGCCAGCAGCCCAGAAGGGGGCCACTCCTACGAGCAGTACTTC.

The chain links TRBV9 to TRBJ2-7, with D maybe TRBD2 (7 bases). Trimming removed 0 bases at V and 5 bases at J, with 24 bases between. Germline CDR1 is SGDLS and CDR2 is YYNGEE. The length of the CDR3 is 18 residues. Here the CDR3 reads CASSVARGGLTGFNEQYF. The CDR3 DNA is TGTGCCAGCAGCGTAGCTAGGGGGGGTTTGACAGGTTTTAACGAGCAGTACTTC. The variable domain in full, with the rest retrieved from reference TRBV9 and TRBJ2-7, is DSGVTQTPKHLITATGQRVTLRCSPRSGDLSVYWYQQSLDQGLQFLIQYYNGEERAKGNILERFSAQQFPDLHSELNLSSLELGDSALYFCASSVARGGLTGFNEQYFGPGTRLTVT.